This T cell receptor (beta chain) was identified during a study of shared clonotypes between healthy human individuals. Study overall: Three CD4 naive, three CD4 memory, two CD8 naive and one CD8 memory plate were used per donor.

Sequencing used immunoSEQ multiplex PCR; TCRdb keeps in-frame clones, though not all of them. Of roughly 700,000 clones listed, 90% are singletons. This clone was detected once. Germline V CDR1 and CDR2: SGHDT, YYEEEE. V was pared by 0 bases and J by 0 bases, with 8 bases of the junction left unmatched. This CDR3 is 17 amino acids long. The rearrangement joins TRBV5-6 to TRBJ1-2; TRBD1 aligns across 7 bases. The specimen sequenced was memory CD8+ T cells from PBMCs. Subset of the sample: CD45RO+ cells pooled with CCR7-negative TemRA cells. The source is a man between 18 and 29 years old in good health. Some clones in this sample may be carry-over from other donors' samples. CDR3 region: CASSLGGTALANYGYTF. As DNA, the CDR3 is TGTGCCAGCAGCTTGGGCGGGACAGCCCTCGCTAACTATGGCTACACCTTC.